This TCR beta chain was recorded in a study of T-cell memory formation after mild COVID-19. TCRdb re-derived calls from the 5' RACE reads in MiXCR, one entry per CDR3 protein. This sample has a few hundred thousand distinct CDR3 sequences, with around 15% found just once. In the case of this clonotype: Its antigen remains unknown.

Study-wide results and caveats: Contracting clones, day 15 to 85, had balanced CD4/CD8, and later expanders favored CD4+.

CDR3 length: 16 residues. J lost 12 bases, V lost 5 bases, and 11 bases had no gene match. Germline V lookup: CDR1 LGHNA, CDR2 YNFKEQ. Sequencing was carried out using PBMCs or a T cell subset sorted from them (not recorded which). This chain connects TRBV4-2 to TRBJ1-6; 12 positions agree with TRBD1. This TCR came from a man between 18 and 29 years old who had mild COVID-19 (a few samples of this study predate the infection). Cell type and time point are not known. The CDR3 is CASSTRDRGRDGPLHF. In DNA, the CDR3 is TGTGCCAGCAGCACTAGGGACAGGGGGCGCGACGGACCCCTCCACTTT.